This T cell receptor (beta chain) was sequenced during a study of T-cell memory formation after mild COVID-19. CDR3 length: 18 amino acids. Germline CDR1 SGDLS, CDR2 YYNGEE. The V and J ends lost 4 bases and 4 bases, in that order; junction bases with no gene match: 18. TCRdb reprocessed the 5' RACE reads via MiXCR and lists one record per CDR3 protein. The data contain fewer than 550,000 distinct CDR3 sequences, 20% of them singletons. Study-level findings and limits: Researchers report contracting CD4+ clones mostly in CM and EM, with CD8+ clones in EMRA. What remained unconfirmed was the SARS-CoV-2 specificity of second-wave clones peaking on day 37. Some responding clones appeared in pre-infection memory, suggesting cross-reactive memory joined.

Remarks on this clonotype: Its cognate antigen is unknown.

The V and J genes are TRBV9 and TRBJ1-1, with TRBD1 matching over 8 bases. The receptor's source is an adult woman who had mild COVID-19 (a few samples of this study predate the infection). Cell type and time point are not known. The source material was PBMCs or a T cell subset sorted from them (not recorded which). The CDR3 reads CASSPYPGGQGRGTEAFF. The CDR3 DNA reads TGTGCCAGCAGCCCCTACCCAGGGGGCCAAGGGAGGGGCACTGAAGCTTTCTTT.